The 12 T cell receptor beta chains below come from one sample, sequenced in a study of blood T cell repertoires in COVID-19. TCRdb's table, derived via immunoSEQ multiplex PCR, lists solely in-frame clones and lacks some. The table lists about 240,000 clones, 70% to 90% of them singletons. The specimen sequenced was PBMCs or T cells enriched from blood (not recorded which). These receptors originate from a woman between 40 and 55 years old with acute COVID-19.

In nucleotides, the CDR3 is TGTGCCACGGGACAATCGGGCACAGATACGCAGTATTTT. This translates into CATGQSGTDTQYF. The V call is TRBV6-5, the J call TRBJ2-3; D possibly corresponds to TRBD1 (6 bases). Per germline, CDR1 MNHEY and CDR2 SVGAGI. V lost 10 bases to trimming and J lost 1 base, with 12 bases between them. The CDR3 covers 13 residues.

The rearrangement links TRBV2 to TRBJ2-1; 9 bases align to TRBD2. This CDR3 has 17 amino acids. Germline lookup yields CDR1 SNHLY and CDR2 FYNNEI. V dropped 7 bases and J dropped 9; count of bases not matched to a gene: 19. The CDR3 nucleotides read TGTGCCAGCACTCCCCCCCCGACCCGCGGGAGGGAAGGTGAGCAGTTCTTC. It is translated as CASTPPPTRGREGEQFF.

The V call is TRBV7-9, the J call TRBJ1-2; a possible D gene is TRBD1 (6 bases). The ends were cut back, 1 base at V and 2 bases at J, with 11 bases in the middle. Germline CDR1 and CDR2: SEHNR and FQNEAQ (reference sequence). The length of the CDR3 is 15 residues. CDR3 protein: CASSLEQGGNYGYTF. CDR3 DNA: TGTGCCAGCAGCTTAGAGCAAGGGGGAAACTATGGCTACACCTTC. Full variable domain (rest looked up from reference TRBV7-9 and TRBJ1-2): DTGVSQNPRHKITKRGQNVTFRCDPISEHNRLYWYRQTLGQGPEFLTYFQNEAQLEKSRLLSDRFSAERPKGSFSTLEIQRTEQGDSAMYLCASSLEQGGNYGYTFGSGTRLTVV.

A few counts support this clone. CDR3 coding DNA: TGTGCCAGCAGTCGTCCCGGGACAGGGATGACGTACACTGAAGCTTTCTTT. Translation gives CASSRPGTGMTYTEAFF. The chain carries TRBV6-6 and TRBJ1-1, with 9 nucleotides matching TRBD1. This CDR3 is 17 amino acids long. The germline V gene has CDR1 MNHNY and CDR2 SVGAGI (reference sequence). J was trimmed by 3 bases and V by 5 bases; bases with no gene match: 13.

This clone was found once. V usage is TRBV5-1 and J usage is TRBJ2-3, with D hard to call. Germline V lookup: CDR1 SGHRS, CDR2 YFSETQ. Trimming cost V 0 bases and J 3 bases, with 20 bases left between them. The CDR3 length is 18 residues. The CDR3 DNA reads as TGCGCCAGCAGCTTGGGTCTTTCGGCAGGCCCTTGGACAGATACGCAGTATTTT. Protein: CASSLGLSAGPWTDTQYF.

This chain links TRBV9 with TRBJ2-1; 14 nucleotides line up with TRBD2. J gave up 1 base and V 4 bases, and 1 base lay outside the gene matches. Germline V gives CDR1 SGDLS, CDR2 YYNGEE. This CDR3 has 16 amino acids. Here the CDR3 reads CASSRTSGRSYNEQFF. CDR3 nucleotide sequence: TGTGCCAGCAGCCGGACTAGCGGGAGGTCCTACAATGAGCAGTTCTTC. The variable domain in full, completed from reference TRBV9 and TRBJ2-1, reads DSGVTQTPKHLITATGQRVTLRCSPRSGDLSVYWYQQSLDQGLQFLIQYYNGEERAKGNILERFSAQQFPDLHSELNLSSLELGDSALYFCASSRTSGRSYNEQFFGPGTRLTVL.

The chain carries TRBV4-2 and TRBJ1-2; the match to TRBD1 covers 12 bases. This CDR3 region has 15 residues. After removal of 5 bases from V and 8 bases from J, the junction contained 9 bases not matched to a gene. In germline, CDR1 is LGHNA, CDR2 YNFKEQ. The CDR3 region has the DNA TGTGCCAGCAGCACTCCGGGACAGGGGGCTAGAGGCTACACCTTC. This encodes CASSTPGQGARGYTF.

The rearrangement links TRBV6-1 to TRBJ2-7; 10 bases agree with TRBD1. Per the germline V gene, CDR1 is MNHNS and CDR2 is SASEGT. The CDR3 totals 15 residues. V lost 0 bases to trimming and J lost 4 bases; unmatched junction nucleotides: 3. The CDR3 coding sequence is TGTGCCAGCAGTGAAGCGTGGGGACAGGGGTACGAGCAGTACTTC. The encoded protein is CASSEAWGQGYEQYF.

This chain links TRBV9 with TRBJ1-3; D is unclear. Per the germline V gene, CDR1 is SGDLS and CDR2 is YYNGEE. The CDR3 runs to 11 residues. Trimming removed 4 bases at V and 8 bases at J, with 7 bases between. This CDR3 reads CASSSKDTIYF. The CDR3 DNA follows: TGTGCCAGCAGCTCTAAAGACACCATATATTTT.

This clone was counted only a few times. The same CDR3 can be traced to other DNA sequences in this sample. The chain links TRBV19 to TRBJ1-3, with 7 bases fitting TRBD1. Per the germline V gene, CDR1 is LNHDA and CDR2 is SQIVND (reference sequence). V was clipped by 3 bases and J by 1 base; unmatched bases: 3. This CDR3 spans 15 amino acids. CDR3 amino acids: CASSIPTGSGNTIYF. Here the CDR3 DNA reads TGTGCCAGTAGTATCCCGACAGGGTCTGGAAACACCATATATTTT.

This rearrangement joins TRBV5-1 to TRBJ2-7, with 9 bases fitting TRBD1. Trimming removed 4 bases from V and 3 bases from J; junction bases left unmatched: 5. CDR1 SGHRS and CDR2 YFSETQ come from the germline V gene. The length of the CDR3 is 14 residues. The CDR3 sequence is CASSPQTGGYEQYF. CDR3 coding DNA: TGCGCCAGCAGCCCCCAGACAGGGGGCTACGAGCAGTACTTC.

The rearrangement links TRBV7-9 to TRBJ2-7; 7 positions agree with TRBD2. J gave up 5 bases and V 6 bases, and 7 bases lay outside the gene matches. Germline V gene data show CDR1 as SEHNR and CDR2 as FQNEAQ (reference sequence). This CDR3 region has 13 residues. CDR3: CASRDSGWDEQYF. The CDR3 DNA sequence: TGTGCCAGCAGGGATAGCGGGTGGGACGAGCAGTACTTC. Together with reference TRBV7-9 and TRBJ2-7, the CDR3 gives the full variable domain: DTGVSQNPRHKITKRGQNVTFRCDPISEHNRLYWYRQTLGQGPEFLTYFQNEAQLEKSRLLSDRFSAERPKGSFSTLEIQRTEQGDSAMYLCASRDSGWDEQYFGPGTRLTVT.